The 19 T cell receptor beta chains reported below all come from one sample, sequenced in a study of T cell responses to AZD1222 COVID-19 vaccine (dated by TCRdb to the early 2020s). In light of the paper, this sample's time point label describes: baseline before first vaccination. To prepare the library, the immunoSEQ multiplex PCR assay was applied. The table was pulled from immuneACCESS by TCRdb, which kept in-frame rearrangements only. Such tables lose some clones; where checked, under half of the loss comes from unresolved V genes, and the rest has no known cause. This sample gives about 130,000 clones in total; approximately 90% of them show up just once. About 7.1% of the sample lies in the top ten. This specimen was peripheral blood, taken on day 0 of AZD1222 vaccination. Receptors originate from an adult in good health.

V gene TRBV13 combines with J gene TRBJ1-5; D is uncertain. Between the trimmed V and J ends, which lost 5 bases and 4 bases, there was a span of 12 bases. CDR1 and CDR2 from the germline V gene are PRHDT and FYEKMQ (reference sequence). CDR3 length equals 14 residues. The CDR3 here is CASSNGLINQPQHF. CDR3 nucleotide sequence: TGTGCCAGCAGCAACGGACTGATAAATCAGCCCCAGCATTTT.

The V call is TRBV4-3, the J call TRBJ1-2; possibly TRBD1 for D (5 bases). V was trimmed by 1 base and J by 0 bases, leaving 12 bases between them. Germline CDR1 LGHNA, CDR2 YSLEER. This CDR3 has 16 residues. The CDR3 DNA reads TGCGCCAGCAGCCAAGGTCGGGGACCGACTAACTATGGCTACACCTTC. Translating it yields CASSQGRGPTNYGYTF.

This clone was seen more than once but under ten times. The rearrangement joins TRBV7-9 to TRBJ1-4; D might be TRBD1 (5 bases). Trimming removed 8 bases at V and 7 bases at J, with 11 bases between. The CDR3 is 12 amino acids. Per germline, CDR1 SEHNR and CDR2 FQNEAQ (reference sequence). Here the CDR3 reads CASGQGGEKLFF. DNA of the CDR3: TGTGCCAGCGGGCAGGGAGGTGAAAAACTGTTTTTT.

The chain couples TRBV11-3 to TRBJ2-2; D remains unclear. The germline gives CDR1 SGHNT, CDR2 YENEEA. This CDR3 has 13 residues. The V end was cut by 5 bases, the J end by 5 bases, with 9 bases between. DNA for the CDR3: TGTGCCAGCAGCGGATTCTCTACCGGGGAGCTGTTTTTT. Translating gives CASSGFSTGELFF.

The chain uses TRBV5-4 and TRBJ1-2, with D unresolved. The CDR3 is made up of 16 amino acids. CDR1 and CDR2 (germline): SGHNT, YYREEE (reference sequence). V shed 4 bases and J shed 8 bases, with 24 bases lying between them. As DNA, the CDR3 is TGTGCCAGCAGCCCGGACTTACTTAGCAGTCTTCGAGGCTACACCTTC. Translation gives CASSPDLLSSLRGYTF.

This rearrangement joins TRBV7-2 to TRBJ1-2; TRBD1 matches 8 bases. CDR1 and CDR2 from the germline V gene are SGHTA and FQGNSA. The ends lost 5 bases at V and 9 bases at J; junction bases unmatched: 8. The CDR3 loop spans 13 amino acids. The CDR3: CASSQTGVGSYTF. The CDR3 region has the DNA TGTGCCAGCAGCCAGACAGGGGTTGGGAGCTACACCTTC.

The chain couples TRBV6-2 or TRBV6-3 to TRBJ2-6, with unresolved D. The V end lost 6 bases, the J end lost 4 bases, and 13 bases lay between the germline ends. CDR1 and CDR2 from the germline V gene are MNHEY and SVGEGT. This CDR3 contains 15 residues. The CDR3 region is CASSPDGYGANVLTF. The CDR3 coding sequence is TGTGCCAGCAGCCCGGATGGGTACGGGGCCAACGTCCTGACTTTC.

The chain carries TRBV4-3 and TRBJ1-4, with D unclear. This CDR3 region has 17 residues. With 1 base removed from V and 0 bases from J, the gap between germline ends came to 12 bases. Germline-derived CDR1 and CDR2 are LGHNA and YSLEER. CDR3 bases: TGCGCCAGCAGCCAAGTTCGGGGAGGAACAACTAATGAAAAACTGTTTTTT. This sequence encodes CASSQVRGGTTNEKLFF.

The chain carries TRBV15 and TRBJ1-1; 9 nucleotides match TRBD1. Germline CDR1 and CDR2: LNHNV and YYDKDF (reference sequence). The junction had 5 bases not matched to a gene; V was cut back by 0 bases and J by 0 bases. The CDR3 runs 17 residues. The CDR3 bases are TGTGCCACCAGCAGAGATCGAGGACAGGGGATGAACACTGAAGCTTTCTTT. Its translation is CATSRDRGQGMNTEAFF.

The gene calls are TRBV21-1 and TRBJ1-5. TRBV21-1 is a listed pseudogene. The CDR3 sequence is 11 residues long. CDR3 protein: CASSTRRAQHF. The CDR3 DNA sequence: TGTGCCAGCAGCACCCGAAGGGCCCAGCATTTT.

This chain joins TRBV6-2 or TRBV6-3 and TRBJ1-5; 8 bases line up with TRBD1. Per germline, CDR1 MNHEY and CDR2 SVGEGT. The CDR3 is 13 residues long. V trimming: 5 bases; J trimming: 4 bases; junction bases outside the gene matches: 1. The CDR3 protein is CASSRQGNQPQHF. The DNA for the CDR3 is TGTGCCAGCAGTAGACAGGGGAATCAGCCCCAGCATTTT.

The gene calls are TRBV4-3 and TRBJ2-1; 11 bases are shared with TRBD2. The V and J ends lost 0 bases and 5 bases, in that order; junction bases with no gene match: 6. This CDR3 contains 17 residues. Germline lookup yields CDR1 LGHNA and CDR2 YSLEER. CDR3 coding DNA: TGCGCCAGCAGCCAAGATGTGCTAGCGGGGGGAAACAATGAGCAGTTCTTC. Its translation is CASSQDVLAGGNNEQFF.

The chain recombines TRBV10-3 with TRBJ1-2; 8 bases map to TRBD1. Germline-derived CDR1 and CDR2 are ENHRY and SYGVKD. Germline trimming cut 2 bases from V and 4 bases from J; bases unmatched to any gene: 6. The CDR3 has 15 residues. Here the CDR3 reads CAISETGQATYGYTF. The CDR3 bases are TGTGCCATCAGTGAGACGGGACAGGCTACCTATGGCTACACCTTC.

This chain uses TRBV3-1 (or the pseudogene TRBV3-2) with TRBJ2-3; 11 nucleotides agree with TRBD2. V lost 7 bases, J lost 5 bases, and 5 bases stayed unmatched. The CDR3 loop spans 14 amino acids. CDR1 LGHDT and CDR2 YNNKEL come from the germline V gene (reference sequence). CDR3 nucleotide sequence: TGTGCCAGCACCCCGACTAGCGGGGAAGATACGCAGTATTTT. It encodes CASTPTSGEDTQYF.

The rearrangement links TRBV3-1 (or the pseudogene TRBV3-2) to TRBJ1-1; D gene unclear. Germline values: CDR1 LGHDT, CDR2 YNNKEL (reference sequence). This CDR3 comprises 13 residues. The ends were cut back, 2 bases at V and 10 bases at J, with 14 bases in the middle. CDR3 sequence: CASSQWQDLGAFF. CDR3 in DNA: TGTGCCAGCAGCCAATGGCAGGACTTAGGAGCTTTCTTT.

The rearrangement links TRBV29-1 to TRBJ1-4; tentatively, D is TRBD1 (5 bases). The CDR3 consists of 11 residues. Between the trimmed V and J ends, which lost 2 bases and 7 bases, there was a span of 5 bases. Germline V lookup: CDR1 SQVTM, CDR2 ANQGSEA. CDR3 in DNA: TGCAGCGTTGAAAGGGGTGAAAAACTGTTTTTT. Translating gives CSVERGEKLFF.

The chain employs TRBV5-4 and TRBJ2-1; TRBD1 is a possible D gene (6 bases). Trimming removed 7 bases from V and 8 bases from J, with 19 bases in between. The CDR3 has 14 residues. Germline CDR1 and CDR2: SGHNT and YYREEE (reference sequence). The CDR3 sequence: CASASAGVIYEQFF. The CDR3 nucleotides are TGTGCCAGCGCTTCGGCAGGGGTTATATATGAGCAGTTCTTC.

The chain couples TRBV18 to TRBJ1-2; maybe TRBD1 (5 bases). Germline-derived CDR1 and CDR2 are KGHSH and LQKENI. This CDR3 has 15 amino acids. V was clipped by 4 bases and J by 0 bases, with 12 bases between them. The CDR3 DNA is TGTGCCAGCTCACAAGACAGCTTATCTAACTATGGCTACACCTTC. This sequence encodes CASSQDSLSNYGYTF.

The chain links TRBV10-3 to TRBJ1-5, with 9 positions matching TRBD1. This CDR3 is 15 amino acids long. V lost 3 bases and J lost 7; bases outside the gene matches: 7. CDR1 ENHRY and CDR2 SYGVKD come from the germline V gene. This CDR3 is CAISETGGLGQPQHF. CDR3 bases: TGTGCCATCAGTGAAACAGGGGGCTTGGGACAGCCCCAGCATTTT.